This TCR beta chain is drawn from a study of control samples from healthy donors and cancer patients. TCRdb's copy holds only in-frame clones and misses some; the assay was immunoSEQ multiplex PCR. The data contain about 51,000 clones, approximately 90% of them seen just once; the ten biggest clones take up 1.6%. The CDR3 contains 14 residues. Germline assignment: CDR1 LGHDT and CDR2 YNNKEL (reference sequence). The TCR originated in a middle-aged man with colorectal cancer. Sequencing was done on a sample of PBMCs. This chain joins TRBV3-1 (or the pseudogene TRBV3-2) and TRBJ2-7, with unresolved D. Gene TRBJ2-5 matches the end of the DNA better, so the J call may be wrong. CDR3 nucleotide sequence: TGTGCCAGCAGCCGCCCCCGGGTGAAAGAGACCCAGTACTTC. It codes for CASSRPRVKETQYF.